This T cell receptor beta chain was sequenced for a study of vaccination effects on CD4 cells after COVID-19. Overall study results and limits: Only a single clone (1 of 255 vaccine-induced clones in healthy vaccinees) cross-reacted with common cold coronaviruses.

The junction had 6 bases not matched to a gene; V was cut back by 7 bases and J by 4 bases. The CDR3 runs to 13 residues. Produced via immunoSEQ multiplex PCR; TCRdb's table is partial and in-frame only. This sample has tens of thousands of clones, with 70% to 75% found just once. This clone was counted only a few times. No antigen is known for it. ViraFEST expansion of antigen-specific CD4+ T cells with viral peptide pools preceded sequencing. Isolating CD4+ T cells followed 9 to 11 days of culture. Absence of prior SARS-CoV-2 infection characterized the vaccine recipients, who showed negative nucleocapsid antibodies.

The chain recombines TRBV12-3 or TRBV12-4 with TRBJ1-2, with TRBD1 matching 7 bases. The source of this sequence is a human donor who received a COVID-19 vaccine. Here the sequenced sample was CD4+ T cells from PBMCs cultured with SARS-CoV-2 spike peptides, taken before COVID-19 vaccination. The CDR3 nucleotides are TGTGCCAGCACCACCGGGACAGTCTATGGCTACACCTTC. This gives the protein CASTTGTVYGYTF.